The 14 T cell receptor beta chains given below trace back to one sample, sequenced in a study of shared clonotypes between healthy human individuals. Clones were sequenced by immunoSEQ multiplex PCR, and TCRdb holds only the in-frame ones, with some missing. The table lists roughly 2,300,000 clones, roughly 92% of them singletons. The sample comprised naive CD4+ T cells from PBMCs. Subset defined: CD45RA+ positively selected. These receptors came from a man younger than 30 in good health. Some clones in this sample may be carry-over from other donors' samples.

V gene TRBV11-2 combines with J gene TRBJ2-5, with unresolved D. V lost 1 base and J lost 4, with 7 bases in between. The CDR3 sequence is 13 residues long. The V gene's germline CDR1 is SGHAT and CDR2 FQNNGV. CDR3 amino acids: CASSLVYRETQYF. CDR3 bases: TGTGCCAGCAGCTTAGTTTATCGAGAGACCCAGTACTTC.

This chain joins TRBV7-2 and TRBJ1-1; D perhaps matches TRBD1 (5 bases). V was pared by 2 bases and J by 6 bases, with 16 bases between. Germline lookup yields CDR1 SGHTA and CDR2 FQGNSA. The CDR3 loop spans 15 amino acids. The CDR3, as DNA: TGTGCCAGCAGCTTATTGTCAGGGAGTTACGCTGAAGCTTTCTTT. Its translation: CASSLLSGSYAEAFF.

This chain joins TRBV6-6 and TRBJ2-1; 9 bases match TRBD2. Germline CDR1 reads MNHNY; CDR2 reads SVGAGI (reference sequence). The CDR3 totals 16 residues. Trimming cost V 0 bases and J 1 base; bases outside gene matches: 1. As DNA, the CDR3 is TGTGCCAGCAGTTACTCAGCGGGAGGTTCCTACAATGAGCAGTTCTTC. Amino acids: CASSYSAGGSYNEQFF.

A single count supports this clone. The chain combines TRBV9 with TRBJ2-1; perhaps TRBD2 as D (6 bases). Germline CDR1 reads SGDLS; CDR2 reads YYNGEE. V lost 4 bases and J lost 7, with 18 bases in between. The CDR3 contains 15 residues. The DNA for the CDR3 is TGTGCCAGCAGCCGGCGGGGCGGGGTACAAAATGAGCAGTTCTTC. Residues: CASSRRGGVQNEQFF.

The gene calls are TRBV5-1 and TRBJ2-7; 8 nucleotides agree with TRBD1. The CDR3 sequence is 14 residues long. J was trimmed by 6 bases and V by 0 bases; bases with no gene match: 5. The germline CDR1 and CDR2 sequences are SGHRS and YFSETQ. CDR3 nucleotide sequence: TGCGCCAGCAGCTTGGAACTTACAGGGGGCGAGCAGTACTTC. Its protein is CASSLELTGGEQYF.

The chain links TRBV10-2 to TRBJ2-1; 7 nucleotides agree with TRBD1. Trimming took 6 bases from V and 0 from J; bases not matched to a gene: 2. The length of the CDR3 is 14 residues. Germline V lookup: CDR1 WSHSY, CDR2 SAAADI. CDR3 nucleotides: TGCGCCAGCAGGGGACAGAGCTCCTACAATGAGCAGTTCTTC. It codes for CASRGQSSYNEQFF.

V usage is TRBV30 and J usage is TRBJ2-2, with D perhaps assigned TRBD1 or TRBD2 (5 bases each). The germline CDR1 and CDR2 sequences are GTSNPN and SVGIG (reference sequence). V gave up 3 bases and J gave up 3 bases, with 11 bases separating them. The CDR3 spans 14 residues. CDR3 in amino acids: CAWRGTGDTGELFF. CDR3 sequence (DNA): TGTGCCTGGAGGGGGACCGGGGACACCGGGGAGCTGTTTTTT.

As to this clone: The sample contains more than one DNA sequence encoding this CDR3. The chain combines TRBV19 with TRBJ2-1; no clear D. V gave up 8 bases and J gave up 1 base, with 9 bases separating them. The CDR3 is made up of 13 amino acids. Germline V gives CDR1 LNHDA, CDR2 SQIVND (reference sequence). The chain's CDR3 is CASSSGSYNEQFF. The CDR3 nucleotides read TGTGCCAGTTCCAGTGGTTCCTACAATGAGCAGTTCTTC. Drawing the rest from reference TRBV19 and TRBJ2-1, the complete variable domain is DGGITQSPKYLFRKEGQNVTLSCEQNLNHDAMYWYRQDPGQGLRLIYYSQIVNDFQKGDIAEGYSVSREKKESFPLTVTSAQKNPTAFYLCASSSGSYNEQFFGPGTRLTVL.

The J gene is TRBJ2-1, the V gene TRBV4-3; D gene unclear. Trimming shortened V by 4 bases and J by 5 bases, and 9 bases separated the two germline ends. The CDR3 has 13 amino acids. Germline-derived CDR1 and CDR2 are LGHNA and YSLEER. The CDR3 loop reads CASSPTLDNEQFF. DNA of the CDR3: TGCGCCAGCAGCCCCACCCTGGACAATGAGCAGTTCTTC.

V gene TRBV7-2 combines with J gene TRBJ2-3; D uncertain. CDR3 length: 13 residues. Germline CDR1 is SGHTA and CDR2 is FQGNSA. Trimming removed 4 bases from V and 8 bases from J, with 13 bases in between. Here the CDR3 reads CASSSAAFLTQYF. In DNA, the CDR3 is TGTGCCAGCAGCTCCGCCGCTTTCCTTACGCAGTATTTT.

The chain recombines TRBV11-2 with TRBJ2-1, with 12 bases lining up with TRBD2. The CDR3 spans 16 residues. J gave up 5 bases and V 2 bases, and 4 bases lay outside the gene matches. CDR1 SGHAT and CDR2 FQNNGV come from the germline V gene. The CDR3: CASSLIRLAGDNEQFF. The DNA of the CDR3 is TGTGCCAGCAGCTTAATCCGACTAGCGGGAGACAATGAGCAGTTCTTC.

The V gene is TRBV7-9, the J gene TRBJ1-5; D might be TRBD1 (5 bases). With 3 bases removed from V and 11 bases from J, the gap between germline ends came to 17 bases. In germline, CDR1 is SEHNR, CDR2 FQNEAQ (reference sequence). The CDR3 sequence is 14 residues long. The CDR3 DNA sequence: TGTGCCAGCAGCTTCGGGGCGGGAAGAACAGCCCAGCATTTT. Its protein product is CASSFGAGRTAQHF.

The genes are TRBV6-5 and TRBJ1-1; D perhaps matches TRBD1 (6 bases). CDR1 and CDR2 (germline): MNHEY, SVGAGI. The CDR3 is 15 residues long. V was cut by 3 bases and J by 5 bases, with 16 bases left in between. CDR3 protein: CASSYWGLKWTEAFF. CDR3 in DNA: TGTGCCAGCAGTTATTGGGGGCTAAAATGGACTGAAGCTTTCTTT.

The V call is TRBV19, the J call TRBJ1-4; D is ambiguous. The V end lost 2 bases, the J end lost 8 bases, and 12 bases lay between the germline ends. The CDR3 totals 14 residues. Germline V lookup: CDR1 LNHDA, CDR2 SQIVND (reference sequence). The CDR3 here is CASSILPPGEKLFF. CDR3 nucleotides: TGTGCCAGTAGTATACTCCCTCCAGGAGAAAAACTGTTTTTT.